Listed below are T cell receptor beta chains from one sample, sequenced in a study of blood T cell repertoires in COVID-19. Libraries were prepared by immunoSEQ multiplex PCR; TCRdb keeps only in-frame clonotypes and omits some of them. The sample has about 180,000 clones, 80% to 90% seen once. Sequencing input: PBMCs or T cells enriched from blood (not recorded which). The receptors here all came from a woman between 18 and 29 years old who had recovered from COVID-19. The CDR3 runs from the conserved cysteine through the conserved F or W. The D gene is left open where the match is weak. Not all rows give a size; the values are once, few, many and, for expanded clones, a class.

J gene: TRBJ1-2; V gene: TRBV6-5; clone size: NA; D gene: TRBD1; CDR3 protein: CASGTGEIGTF; CDR3 DNA: TGTGCCAGCGGCACAGGGGAAATTGGCACCTTC
J gene: TRBJ2-6; V gene: TRBV14; clone size: NA; D gene: NA; CDR3 protein: CASSQGSSSGANVLTF; CDR3 DNA: TGTGCCAGCAGCCAAGGGTCCAGCTCTGGGGCCAACGTCCTGACTTTC
J gene: TRBJ1-5; V gene: TRBV2; clone size: NA; D gene: TRBD1; CDR3 protein: CASSEGRGLQPQHF; CDR3 DNA: TGTGCCAGCAGTGAAGGAAGGGGGCTCCAGCCCCAGCATTTT
J gene: TRBJ2-4; V gene: TRBV7-2; clone size: NA; D gene: NA; CDR3 protein: CASSPRGGGASFAKNIQYF; CDR3 DNA: TGTGCCAGCAGCCCCCGGGGAGGTGGGGCCTCCTTTGCCAAAAACATTCAGTACTTC
J gene: TRBJ2-7; V gene: TRBV7-9; clone size: NA; D gene: TRBD2; CDR3 protein: CASSLGLATYEQYF; CDR3 DNA: TGTGCCAGCAGCTTAGGACTAGCAACCTACGAGCAGTACTTC
J gene: TRBJ1-1; V gene: TRBV5-6; clone size: NA; D gene: NA; CDR3 protein: CASSLAGGTIEAFF; CDR3 DNA: TGTGCCAGCAGCTTGGCGGGGGGGACCATTGAAGCTTTCTTT
J gene: TRBJ1-2; V gene: TRBV28; clone size: NA; D gene: NA; CDR3 protein: CASSPDREISGYTF; CDR3 DNA: TGTGCCAGCAGTCCCGACAGAGAAATTAGTGGCTACACCTTC
J gene: TRBJ2-2; V gene: TRBV7-9; clone size: NA; D gene: NA; CDR3 protein: CASSSPTGTGELFF; CDR3 DNA: TGTGCCAGCAGCTCCCCAACAGGGACCGGGGAGCTGTTTTTT
J gene: TRBJ1-2; V gene: TRBV5-6; clone size: NA; D gene: TRBD1; CDR3 protein: CASSLDRGLYGYTF; CDR3 DNA: TGTGCCAGCAGCTTGGACAGGGGGCTGTATGGCTACACCTTC
J gene: TRBJ2-1; V gene: TRBV10-3; clone size: NA; D gene: TRBD2; CDR3 protein: CAITSGRDLYNEQFF; CDR3 DNA: TGTGCCATCACGAGCGGGAGGGATCTATACAATGAGCAGTTCTTC
J gene: TRBJ1-2; V gene: TRBV13; clone size: NA; D gene: NA; CDR3 protein: CASSRTTDTNYGYTF; CDR3 DNA: TGTGCCAGCAGCCGGACCACGGACACAAACTATGGCTACACCTTC
J gene: TRBJ2-7; V gene: TRBV2; clone size: NA; D gene: NA; CDR3 protein: CASRGTVLSREQYF; CDR3 DNA: TGTGCCAGCCGCGGGACAGTGTTATCTAGGGAGCAGTACTTC
J gene: TRBJ2-7; V gene: TRBV7-9; clone size: NA; D gene: TRBD1; CDR3 protein: CASSPSRDSSYEQYF; CDR3 DNA: TGTGCCAGCAGCCCAAGTCGGGACAGCTCCTACGAGCAGTACTTC
J gene: TRBJ2-3; V gene: TRBV19; clone size: few; D gene: NA; CDR3 protein: CASAQAITDTQYF; CDR3 DNA: TGTGCCAGTGCTCAGGCAATCACAGATACGCAGTATTTT
J gene: TRBJ1-5; V gene: TRBV19; clone size: NA; D gene: NA; CDR3 protein: CASSIERTPNQPQHF; CDR3 DNA: TGTGCCAGTAGTATAGAAAGGACACCCAATCAGCCCCAGCATTTT
J gene: TRBJ2-1; V gene: TRBV5-1; clone size: NA; D gene: TRBD1; CDR3 protein: CASRPSTGAVGNEQFF; CDR3 DNA: TGCGCCAGCAGACCGTCAACAGGGGCAGTGGGCAATGAGCAGTTCTTC
J gene: TRBJ1-6; V gene: TRBV20-1; clone size: NA; D gene: NA; CDR3 protein: CSAREDSPLHF; CDR3 DNA: TGCAGTGCCAGGGAGGATTCACCCCTCCACTTT
J gene: TRBJ1-5; V gene: TRBV19; clone size: NA; D gene: NA; CDR3 protein: CASSGGSGNQPQHF; CDR3 DNA: TGTGCCAGTAGTGGGGGGTCTGGCAATCAGCCCCAGCATTTT
J gene: TRBJ2-7; V gene: TRBV4-2; clone size: NA; D gene: TRBD2; CDR3 protein: CASSQAPAGAYEQYF; CDR3 DNA: TGTGCCAGCAGCCAAGCACCAGCGGGGGCCTACGAGCAGTACTTC
J gene: TRBJ1-1; V gene: TRBV6-5; clone size: NA; D gene: NA; CDR3 protein: CASTRNTEAFF; CDR3 DNA: TGTGCCAGCACGAGGAACACTGAAGCTTTCTTT
J gene: TRBJ1-2; V gene: TRBV5-1; clone size: NA; D gene: NA; CDR3 protein: CASSPGSQGYGYTF; CDR3 DNA: TGCGCCAGCAGTCCCGGGAGTCAGGGCTATGGCTACACCTTC
J gene: TRBJ1-1; V gene: TRBV18; clone size: few; D gene: NA; CDR3 protein: CASSLYRDTEAFF; CDR3 DNA: TGTGCCAGCTCACTGTACAGAGACACTGAAGCTTTCTTT
J gene: TRBJ2-1; V gene: TRBV5-4; clone size: NA; D gene: TRBD2; CDR3 protein: CAFHHPSGKLNEQFF; CDR3 DNA: TGTGCCTTTCACCATCCTAGCGGGAAATTAAATGAGCAGTTCTTC
J gene: TRBJ1-2; V gene: TRBV6-6; clone size: NA; D gene: TRBD1; CDR3 protein: CASSYSGQGSGYTF; CDR3 DNA: TGTGCCAGCAGTTACTCGGGACAGGGAAGTGGCTACACCTTC
J gene: TRBJ2-5; V gene: TRBV20-1; clone size: NA; D gene: NA; CDR3 protein: CSATLGTQYF; CDR3 DNA: TGCAGTGCTACCCTCGGGACCCAGTACTTC
J gene: TRBJ1-2; V gene: TRBV20-1; clone size: NA; D gene: TRBD1; CDR3 protein: CSASRGQGARSYGYTF; CDR3 DNA: TGCAGTGCTAGTCGAGGACAGGGGGCGCGGAGCTATGGCTACACCTTC
J gene: TRBJ1-1; V gene: TRBV19; clone size: once; D gene: TRBD1; CDR3 protein: CASSRDRGMNTEAFF; CDR3 DNA: TGTGCCAGTAGCCGGGACAGGGGGATGAACACTGAAGCTTTCTTT
J gene: TRBJ1-1; V gene: TRBV5-1; clone size: NA; D gene: NA; CDR3 protein: CASSREGLGTEAFF; CDR3 DNA: TGCGCCAGCAGCCGGGAAGGTTTAGGCACTGAAGCTTTCTTT